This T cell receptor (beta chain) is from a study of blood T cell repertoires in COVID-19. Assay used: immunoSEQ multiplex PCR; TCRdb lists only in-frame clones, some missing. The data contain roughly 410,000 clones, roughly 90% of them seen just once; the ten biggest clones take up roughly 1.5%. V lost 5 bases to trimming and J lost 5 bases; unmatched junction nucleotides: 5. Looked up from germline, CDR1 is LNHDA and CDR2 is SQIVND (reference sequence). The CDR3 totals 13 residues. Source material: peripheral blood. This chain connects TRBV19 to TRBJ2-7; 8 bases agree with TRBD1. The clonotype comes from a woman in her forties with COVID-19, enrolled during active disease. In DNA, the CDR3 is TGTGCCAGTAGTCCGACAGGGGCCCACGAGCAGTACTTC. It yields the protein CASSPTGAHEQYF.